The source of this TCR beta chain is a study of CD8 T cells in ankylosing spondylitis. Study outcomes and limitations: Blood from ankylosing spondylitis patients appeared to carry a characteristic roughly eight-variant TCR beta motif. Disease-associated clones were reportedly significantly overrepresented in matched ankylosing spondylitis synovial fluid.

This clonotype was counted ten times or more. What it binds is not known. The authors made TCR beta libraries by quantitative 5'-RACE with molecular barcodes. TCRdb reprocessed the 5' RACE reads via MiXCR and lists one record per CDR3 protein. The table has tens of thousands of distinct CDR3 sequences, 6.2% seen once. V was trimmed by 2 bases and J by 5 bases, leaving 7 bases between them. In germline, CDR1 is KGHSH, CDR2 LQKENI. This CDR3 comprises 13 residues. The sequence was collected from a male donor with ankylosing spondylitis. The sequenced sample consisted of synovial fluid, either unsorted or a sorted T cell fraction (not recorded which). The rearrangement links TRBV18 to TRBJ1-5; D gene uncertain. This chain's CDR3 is CASSPGIHQPQHF. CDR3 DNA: TGTGCCAGCTCACCAGGGATCCATCAGCCCCAGCATTTT.